This T cell receptor beta chain was documented in a study of regulatory T cells in long-lasting Graves disease. General study results and limits: TRBV28, TRBJ1-2 and TRBJ2-5 emerged as the favored segments in persistent disease.

Investigators prepared the TCR beta libraries by applying iRepertoire HTBI primers and Arm-PCR of CDR3 regions. Authors' processing steps: Identification of gene segments yielded some 62 TRBV and 14 TRBJ across samples. TCRdb fed the multiplex PCR reads into MiXCR, producing one record per CDR3 protein. Here the V and J calls rest on TCRdb's processing, not on the authors' analysis. The repertoire holds about 220,000 distinct CDR3 sequences, with approximately 18% as singletons. This clonotype was recorded at least ten times. What it binds is not known. As for time point: newly diagnosed GD, antithyroid drugs for less than 3 months. The TCR library was made from RNA that had been extracted from PBMCs in TRIzol. Trimming shortened V by 5 bases and J by 2 bases, and 14 bases separated the two germline ends. Germline CDR1 and CDR2: SGHRS and YFSETQ. The CDR3 length is 14 residues. This sample also appeared in a second study, on T cells in Graves' hyperthyroidism and ophthalmopathy.

This receptor was obtained from a woman between 25 and 40 years old with Graves disease. Sequencing used peripheral blood mononuclear cells (PBMCs), obtained at new diagnosis, from a patient treated with antithyroid drugs. This chain joins TRBV5-1 and TRBJ2-7; perhaps TRBD2 as D (5 bases). In DNA form, the CDR3 reads TGCGCCAGCAGGGAAGGAGGTGGCCCCTACGAGCAGTACTTC. Protein product: CASREGGGPYEQYF.